This T cell receptor beta chain was recovered during a study of blood T cell repertoires in COVID-19. Clones were read by immunoSEQ multiplex PCR, and TCRdb kept only the in-frame ones, dropping some. The repertoire has 240,000 or so clones, over 80% of them found once; the top ten carry 0.85% to 0.95%. This CDR3 comprises 17 residues. In germline, CDR1 is KGHSH, CDR2 LQKENI. Trimming cost V 3 bases and J 2 bases, with 14 bases left between them. All exposed participants met a person with COVID-19 within 2 weeks before entering the study. This clonotype was sampled from a man aged 50-60 years who had been exposed to COVID-19. The specimen was PBMCs or T cells enriched from blood (not recorded which). The gene calls are TRBV18 and TRBJ1-6; D is perhaps TRBD1 (6 bases). The CDR3 spells CASSPAGGTPYNSPLHF. The CDR3 DNA reads TGTGCCAGCTCACCCGCGGGGGGCACCCCCTATAATTCACCCCTCCACTTT.